This T cell receptor (beta chain) was profiled in a study of cytomegalovirus exposure and HLA in healthy donors. Study observations and caveats: Within the data, a cluster of highly shared sequence variants was likely a sequencing artifact.

The PCR was carried out with 60 Vbeta primers and 13 Jbeta primers. The assay was immunoSEQ multiplex PCR, and TCRdb's table has in-frame clones only and misses some. The top ten hold around 7.7% of the sample, which has 150,000 to 200,000 clones, 65% to 85% seen once. The junction had 6 bases not matched to a gene; V was cut back by 5 bases and J by 7 bases. Germline values: CDR1 GTSNPN, CDR2 SVGIG (reference sequence). This CDR3 is built from 12 residues. In the case of this clone: Its antigen is unidentified.

The sequenced sample was PBMCs. The receptor comes from a woman aged 25-40 years in good health and CMV-seropositive. The J gene is TRBJ1-2, the V gene TRBV30; 8 nucleotides agree with TRBD1. CDR3 residues: CAWYFTGGGYTF. In DNA, the CDR3 is TGTGCCTGGTATTTCACAGGGGGTGGCTACACCTTC.